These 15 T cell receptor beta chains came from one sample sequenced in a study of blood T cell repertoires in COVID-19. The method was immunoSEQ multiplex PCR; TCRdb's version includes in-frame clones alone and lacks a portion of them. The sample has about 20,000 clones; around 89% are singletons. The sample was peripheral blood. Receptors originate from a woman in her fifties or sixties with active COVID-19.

The CDR3 DNA reads as TGTGCCAGCAGTTACTCCAGGGGAGGGACTGAAGCTTTCTTT. Its translation: CASSYSRGGTEAFF. The chain has TRBV6-5 and TRBJ1-1; the D gene is possibly TRBD1 (6 bases). From germline, CDR1 is MNHEY and CDR2 SVGAGI. There are 14 residues in the CDR3. V gave up 0 bases and J gave up 5 bases, with 10 bases separating them.

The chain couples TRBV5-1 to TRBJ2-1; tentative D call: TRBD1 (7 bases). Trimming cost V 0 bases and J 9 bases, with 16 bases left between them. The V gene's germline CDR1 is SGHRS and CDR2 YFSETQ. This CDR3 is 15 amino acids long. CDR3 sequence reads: CASSLGGLRQGEQFF. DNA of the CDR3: TGCGCCAGCAGCTTGGGAGGACTACGACAGGGTGAGCAGTTCTTC.

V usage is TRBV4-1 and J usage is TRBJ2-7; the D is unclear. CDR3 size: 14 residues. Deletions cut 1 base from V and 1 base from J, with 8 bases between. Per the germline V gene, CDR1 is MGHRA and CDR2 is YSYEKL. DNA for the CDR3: TGCGCCAGCAGCCAAGTTACAGAGTCCTACGAGCAGTACTTC. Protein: CASSQVTESYEQYF.

The CDR3 protein is CASSPMEGASNQPQHF. The CDR3 region has the DNA TGTGCCAGCAGTCCCATGGAGGGGGCGAGCAATCAGCCCCAGCATTTT. The chain employs TRBV6-6 and TRBJ1-5; 7 bases are a match to TRBD1. Germline V gives CDR1 MNHNY, CDR2 SVGAGI (reference sequence). With 5 bases clipped from V and 1 base from J, the junction kept 8 bases outside the gene matches. The CDR3 is made up of 16 amino acids.

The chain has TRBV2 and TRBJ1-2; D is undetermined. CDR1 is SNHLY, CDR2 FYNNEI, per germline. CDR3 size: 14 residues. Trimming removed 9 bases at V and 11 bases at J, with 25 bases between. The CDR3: CASSGSMAVRRYTF. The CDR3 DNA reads TGTGCCAGTAGCGGGTCAATGGCCGTACGGCGTTACACCTTC.

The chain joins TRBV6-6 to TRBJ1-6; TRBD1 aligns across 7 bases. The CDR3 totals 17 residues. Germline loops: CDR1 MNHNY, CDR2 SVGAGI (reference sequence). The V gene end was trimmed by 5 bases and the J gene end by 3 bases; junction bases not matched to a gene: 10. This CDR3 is CASSPALRGHYNSPLHF. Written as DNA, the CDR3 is TGTGCCAGCAGTCCGGCGCTGAGGGGGCACTATAATTCACCCCTCCACTTT.

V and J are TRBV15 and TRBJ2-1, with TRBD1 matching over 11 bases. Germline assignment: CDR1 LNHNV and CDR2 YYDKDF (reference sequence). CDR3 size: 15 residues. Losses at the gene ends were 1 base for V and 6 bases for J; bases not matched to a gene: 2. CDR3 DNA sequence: TGTGCCACCAGCAGAGGGGACAGGGGGGTCAATGAGCAGTTCTTC. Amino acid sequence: CATSRGDRGVNEQFF.

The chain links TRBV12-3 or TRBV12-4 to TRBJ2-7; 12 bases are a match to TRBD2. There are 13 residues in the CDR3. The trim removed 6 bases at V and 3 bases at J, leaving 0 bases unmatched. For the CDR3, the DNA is TGTGCCAGCAGGGGACTAGCGGGCTACGAGCAGTACTTC. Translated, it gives CASRGLAGYEQYF.

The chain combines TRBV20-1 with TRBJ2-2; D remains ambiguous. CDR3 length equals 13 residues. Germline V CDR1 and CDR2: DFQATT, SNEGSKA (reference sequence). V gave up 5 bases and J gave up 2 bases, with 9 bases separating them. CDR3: CSARAVNTGELFF. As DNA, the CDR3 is TGCAGTGCTCGTGCCGTTAACACCGGGGAGCTGTTTTTT.

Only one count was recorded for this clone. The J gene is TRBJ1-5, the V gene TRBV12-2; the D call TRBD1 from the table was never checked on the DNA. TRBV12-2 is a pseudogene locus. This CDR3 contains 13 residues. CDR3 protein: CASRSQGDQPQHF. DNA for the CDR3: TGTGCAAGTCGTTCCCAGGGGGATCAGCCCCAGCATTTT.

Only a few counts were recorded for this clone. The CDR3 is CASSSENYGYTF. The CDR3 coding sequence is TGTGCCAGCAGTTCGGAGAACTATGGCTACACCTTC. The chain links TRBV5-4 to TRBJ1-2, with D unclear. Trimming left V 5 bases short and J 2 bases short, with 7 bases between. Germline assignment: CDR1 SGHNT and CDR2 YYREEE (reference sequence). The CDR3 is 12 amino acids. The full variable domain, completed using reference TRBV5-4 and TRBJ1-2, is ETGVTQSPTHLIKTRGQQVTLRCSSQSGHNTVSWYQQALGQGPQFIFQYYREEENGRGNFPPRFSGLQFPNYSSELNVNALELDDSALYLCASSSENYGYTFGSGTRLTVV.

DNA for the CDR3: TGTGCCAGCAGCCCTGGACAGGGCGACGGGGCGCAGTATTTT. Its translation: CASSPGQGDGAQYF. The rearrangement uses TRBV11-3 and TRBJ2-3, with 8 bases identical to TRBD1. This CDR3 is 14 amino acids long. Germline assignment: CDR1 SGHNT and CDR2 YENEEA. V shed 5 bases and J 10 bases; nucleotides not matched to a gene: 11.

The CDR3 DNA reads TGTGCCAGCAGCGGTAGGGGGCGGGGTGGCTACACCTTC. Encoded protein: CASSGRGRGGYTF. The chain recombines TRBV5-6 with TRBJ1-2; 7 bases map to TRBD1. The CDR3 has 13 residues. The V and J ends lost 4 bases and 7 bases, in that order; junction bases with no gene match: 7. Germline values: CDR1 SGHDT, CDR2 YYEEEE.

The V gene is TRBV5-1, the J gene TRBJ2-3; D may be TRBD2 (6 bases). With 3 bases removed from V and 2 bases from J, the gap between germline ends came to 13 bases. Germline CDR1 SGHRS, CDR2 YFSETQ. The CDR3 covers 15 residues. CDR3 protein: CASSSPGLDTDTQYF. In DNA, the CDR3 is TGCGCCAGCAGCTCGCCGGGACTCGACACAGATACGCAGTATTTT. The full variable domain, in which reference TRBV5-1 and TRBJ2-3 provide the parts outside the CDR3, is KAGVTQTPRYLIKTRGQQVTLSCSPISGHRSVSWYQQTPGQGLQFLFEYFSETQRNKGNFPGRFSGRQFSNSRSEMNVSTLELGDSALYLCASSSPGLDTDTQYFGPGTRLTVL.

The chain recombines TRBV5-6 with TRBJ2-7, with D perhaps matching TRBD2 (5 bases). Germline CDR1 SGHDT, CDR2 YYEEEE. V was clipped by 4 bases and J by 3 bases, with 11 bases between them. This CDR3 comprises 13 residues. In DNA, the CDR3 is TGTGCCAGCAGCCAGACGGCGGGCTACGAGCAGTACTTC. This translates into CASSQTAGYEQYF.